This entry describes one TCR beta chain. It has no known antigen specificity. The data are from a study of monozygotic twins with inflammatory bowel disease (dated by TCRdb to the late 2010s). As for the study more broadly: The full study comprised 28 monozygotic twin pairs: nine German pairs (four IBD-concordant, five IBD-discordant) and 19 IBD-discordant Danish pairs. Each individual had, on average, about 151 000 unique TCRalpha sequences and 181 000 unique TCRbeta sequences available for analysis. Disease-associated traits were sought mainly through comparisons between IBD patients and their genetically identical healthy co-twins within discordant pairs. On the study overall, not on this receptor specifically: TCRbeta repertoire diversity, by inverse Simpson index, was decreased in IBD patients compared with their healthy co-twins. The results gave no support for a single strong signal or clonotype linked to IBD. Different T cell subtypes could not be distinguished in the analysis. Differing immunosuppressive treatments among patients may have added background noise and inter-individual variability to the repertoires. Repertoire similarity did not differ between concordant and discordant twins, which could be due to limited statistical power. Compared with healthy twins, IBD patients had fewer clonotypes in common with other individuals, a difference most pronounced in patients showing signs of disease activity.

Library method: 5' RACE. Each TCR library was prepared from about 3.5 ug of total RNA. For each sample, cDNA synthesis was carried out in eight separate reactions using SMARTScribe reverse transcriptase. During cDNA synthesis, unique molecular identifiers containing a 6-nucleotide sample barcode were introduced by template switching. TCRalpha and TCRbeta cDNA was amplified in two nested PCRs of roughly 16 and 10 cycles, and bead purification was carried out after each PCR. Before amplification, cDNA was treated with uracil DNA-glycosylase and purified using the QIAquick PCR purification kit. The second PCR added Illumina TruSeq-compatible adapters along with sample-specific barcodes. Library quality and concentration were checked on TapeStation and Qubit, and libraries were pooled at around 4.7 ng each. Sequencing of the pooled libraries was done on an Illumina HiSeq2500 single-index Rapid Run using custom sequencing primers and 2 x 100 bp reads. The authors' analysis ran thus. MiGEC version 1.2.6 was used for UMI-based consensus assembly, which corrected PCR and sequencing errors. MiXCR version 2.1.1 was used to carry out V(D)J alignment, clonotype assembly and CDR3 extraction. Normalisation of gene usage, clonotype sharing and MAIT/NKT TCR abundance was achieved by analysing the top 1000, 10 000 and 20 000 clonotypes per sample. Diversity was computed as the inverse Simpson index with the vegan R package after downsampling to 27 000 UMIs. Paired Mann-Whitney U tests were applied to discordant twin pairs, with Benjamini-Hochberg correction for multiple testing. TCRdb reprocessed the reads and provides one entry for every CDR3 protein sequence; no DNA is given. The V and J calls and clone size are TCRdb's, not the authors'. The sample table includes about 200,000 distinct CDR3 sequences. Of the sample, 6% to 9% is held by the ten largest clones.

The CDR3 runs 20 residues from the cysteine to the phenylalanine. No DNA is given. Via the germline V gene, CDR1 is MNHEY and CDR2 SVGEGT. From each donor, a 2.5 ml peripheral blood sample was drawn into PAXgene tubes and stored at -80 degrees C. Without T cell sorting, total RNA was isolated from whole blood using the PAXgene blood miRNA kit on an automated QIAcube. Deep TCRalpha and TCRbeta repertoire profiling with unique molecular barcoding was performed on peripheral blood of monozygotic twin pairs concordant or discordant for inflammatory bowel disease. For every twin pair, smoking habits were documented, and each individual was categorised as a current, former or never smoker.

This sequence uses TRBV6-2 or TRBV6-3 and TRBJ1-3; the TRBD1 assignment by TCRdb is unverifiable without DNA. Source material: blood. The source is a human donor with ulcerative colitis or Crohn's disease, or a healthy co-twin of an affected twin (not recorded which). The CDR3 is CASSPSQGSPRAFSGNTIYF.